This T cell receptor (beta chain) stems from a study of TIL therapy for anti-PD-1-resistant metastatic lung cancer. CDR1 and CDR2 (germline): MNHEY, SVGEGT. V was pared by 5 bases and J by 3 bases, with 8 bases of the junction left unmatched. The CDR3 spans 16 residues. The immunoSEQ assay was v3. Each library reached 1.5 million to 2.5 million read pairs, or 5-6 million at deep level. Method: immunoSEQ multiplex PCR; TCRdb's copy keeps in-frame clones and lacks some. This table holds 12,000 or so clones, roughly 50% found once. As for time point: pre-treatment sample, taken before nivolumab and TIL therapy. Pleural nodules or supraclavicular lymph nodes made up most of the excised metastases sampled. Study outcomes and limitations: Treatment-naive, never-smoker and oncogene-addicted patients were overrepresented in this highly selected cohort. Many TIL product clones were absent from baseline tumor, suggesting clonal contraction.

This clone was detected a few times. Its specificity is not known. The sequencing here drew on tumor tissue, taken at baseline. The rearrangement links TRBV6-2 or TRBV6-3 to TRBJ2-1, with 9 bases fitting TRBD1. This TCR derives from a person aged 25-85 years with non-small cell lung cancer. The CDR3 DNA reads as TGTGCCAGCAGTAACCGGGACAGGGAAATCTACAATGAGCAGTTCTTC. Amino acid sequence: CASSNRDREIYNEQFF.